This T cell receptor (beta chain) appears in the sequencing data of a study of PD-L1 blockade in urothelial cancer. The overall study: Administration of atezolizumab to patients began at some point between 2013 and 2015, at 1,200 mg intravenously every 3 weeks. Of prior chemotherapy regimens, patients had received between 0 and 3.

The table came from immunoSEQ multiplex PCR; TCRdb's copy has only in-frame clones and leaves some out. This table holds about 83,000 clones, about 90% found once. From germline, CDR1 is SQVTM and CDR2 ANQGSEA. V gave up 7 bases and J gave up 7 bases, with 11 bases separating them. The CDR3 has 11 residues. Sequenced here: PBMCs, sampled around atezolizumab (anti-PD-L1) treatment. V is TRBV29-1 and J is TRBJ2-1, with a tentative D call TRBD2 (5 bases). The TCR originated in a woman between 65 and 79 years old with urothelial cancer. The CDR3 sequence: CSDVLENEQFF. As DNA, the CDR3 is TGCAGCGACGTACTAGAAAATGAGCAGTTCTTC.